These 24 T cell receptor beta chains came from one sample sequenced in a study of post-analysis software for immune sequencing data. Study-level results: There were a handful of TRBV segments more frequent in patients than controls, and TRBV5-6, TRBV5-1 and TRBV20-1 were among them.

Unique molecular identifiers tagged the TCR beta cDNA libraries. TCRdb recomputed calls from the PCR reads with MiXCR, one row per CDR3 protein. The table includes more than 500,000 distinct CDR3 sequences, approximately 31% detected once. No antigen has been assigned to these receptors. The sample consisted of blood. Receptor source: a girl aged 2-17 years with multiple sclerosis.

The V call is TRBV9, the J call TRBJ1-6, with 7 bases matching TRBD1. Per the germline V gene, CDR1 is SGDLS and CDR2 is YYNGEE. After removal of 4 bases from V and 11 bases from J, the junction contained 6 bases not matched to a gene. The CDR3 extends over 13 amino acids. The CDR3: CASSPLQGPPLHF. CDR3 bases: TGTGCCAGCAGCCCATTACAGGGGCCACCCCTCCACTTT.

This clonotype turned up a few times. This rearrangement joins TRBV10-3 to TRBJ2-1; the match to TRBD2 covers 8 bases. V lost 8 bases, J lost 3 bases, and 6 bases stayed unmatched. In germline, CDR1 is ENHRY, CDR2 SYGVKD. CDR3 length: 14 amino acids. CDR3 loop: CAIGGTSGYNEQFF. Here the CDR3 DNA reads TGTGCCATCGGGGGAACTAGCGGCTACAATGAGCAGTTCTTC.

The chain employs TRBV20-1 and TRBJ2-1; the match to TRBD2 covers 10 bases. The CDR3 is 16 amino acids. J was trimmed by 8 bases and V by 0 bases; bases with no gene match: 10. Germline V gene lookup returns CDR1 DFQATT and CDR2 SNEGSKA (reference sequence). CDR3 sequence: CSARDSGGFSRDEQFF. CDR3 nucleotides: TGCAGTGCTAGAGATAGCGGGGGGTTCTCTCGGGATGAGCAGTTCTTC.

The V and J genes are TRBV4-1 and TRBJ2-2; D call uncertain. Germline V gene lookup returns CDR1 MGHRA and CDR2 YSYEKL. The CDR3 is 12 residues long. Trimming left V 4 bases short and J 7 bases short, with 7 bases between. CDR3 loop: CASSLPYGELFF. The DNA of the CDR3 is TGCGCCAGCAGCCTCCCGTACGGGGAGCTGTTTTTT.

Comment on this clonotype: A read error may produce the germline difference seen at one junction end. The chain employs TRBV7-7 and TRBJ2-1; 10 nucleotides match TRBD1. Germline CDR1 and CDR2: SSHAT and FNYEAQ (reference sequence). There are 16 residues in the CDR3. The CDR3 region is CASSLRTGGWDNEQFF. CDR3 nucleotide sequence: TGTGCTAGCAGCCTCCGGACAGGGGGTTGGGACAATGAGCAGTTCTTC.

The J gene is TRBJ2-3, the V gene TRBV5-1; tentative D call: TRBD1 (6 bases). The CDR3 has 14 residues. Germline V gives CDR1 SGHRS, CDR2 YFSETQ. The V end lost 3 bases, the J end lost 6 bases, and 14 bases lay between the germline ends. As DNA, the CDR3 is TGCGCCAGCAGCTCCACCCGGGACACGGATACGCAGTATTTT. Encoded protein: CASSSTRDTDTQYF. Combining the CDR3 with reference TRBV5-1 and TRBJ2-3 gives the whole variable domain KAGVTQTPRYLIKTRGQQVTLSCSPISGHRSVSWYQQTPGQGLQFLFEYFSETQRNKGNFPGRFSGRQFSNSRSEMNVSTLELGDSALYLCASSSTRDTDTQYFGPGTRLTVL.

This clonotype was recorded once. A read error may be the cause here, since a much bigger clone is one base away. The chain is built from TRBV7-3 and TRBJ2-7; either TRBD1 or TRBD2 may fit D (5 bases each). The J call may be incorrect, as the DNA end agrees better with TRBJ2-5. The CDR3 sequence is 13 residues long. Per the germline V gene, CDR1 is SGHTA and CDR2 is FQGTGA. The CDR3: CASSLQAGGTQYF. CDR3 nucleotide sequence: TGTGCCAGCAGCCTACAGGCAGGAGGGACCCAGTACTTC.

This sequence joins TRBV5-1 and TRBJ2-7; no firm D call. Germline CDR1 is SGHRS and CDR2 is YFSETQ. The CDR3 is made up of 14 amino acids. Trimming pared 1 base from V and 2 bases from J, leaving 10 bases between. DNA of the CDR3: TGCGCCAGCAGCTTGATCGGGCAGGCCTACGAGCAGTACTTC. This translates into CASSLIGQAYEQYF.

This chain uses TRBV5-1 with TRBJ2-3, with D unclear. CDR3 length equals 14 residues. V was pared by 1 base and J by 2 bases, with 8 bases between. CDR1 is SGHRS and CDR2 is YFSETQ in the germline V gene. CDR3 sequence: CASSLYRYTDTQYF. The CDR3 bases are TGCGCCAGCAGCTTGTATAGATACACAGATACGCAGTATTTT.

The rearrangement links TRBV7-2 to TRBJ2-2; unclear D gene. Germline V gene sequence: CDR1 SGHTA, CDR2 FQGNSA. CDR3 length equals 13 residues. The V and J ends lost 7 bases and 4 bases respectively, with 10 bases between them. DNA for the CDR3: TGTGCCAGCAACCTGGTTGCCACCGGGGAGCTGTTTTTT. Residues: CASNLVATGELFF. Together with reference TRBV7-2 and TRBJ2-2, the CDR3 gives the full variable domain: GAGVSQSPSNKVTEKGKDVELRCDPISGHTALYWYRQSLGQGLEFLIYFQGNSAPDKSGLPSDRFSAERTGGSVSTLTIQRTQQEDSAVYLCASNLVATGELFFGEGSRLTVL.

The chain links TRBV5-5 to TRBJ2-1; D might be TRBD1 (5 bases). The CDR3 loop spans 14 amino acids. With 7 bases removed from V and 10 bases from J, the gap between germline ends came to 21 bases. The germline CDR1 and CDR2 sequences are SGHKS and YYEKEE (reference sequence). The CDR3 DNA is TGTGCCAGCCAAGCTTATGCTGGGGCAGGCGAGCAGTTCTTC. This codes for CASQAYAGAGEQFF.

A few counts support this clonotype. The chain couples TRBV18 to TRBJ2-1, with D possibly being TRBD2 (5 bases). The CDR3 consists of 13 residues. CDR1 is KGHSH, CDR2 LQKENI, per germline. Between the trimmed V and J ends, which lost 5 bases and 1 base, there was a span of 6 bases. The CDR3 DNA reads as TGTGCCAGCTCAACTAGTTCCTACAATGAGCAGTTCTTC. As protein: CASSTSSYNEQFF.

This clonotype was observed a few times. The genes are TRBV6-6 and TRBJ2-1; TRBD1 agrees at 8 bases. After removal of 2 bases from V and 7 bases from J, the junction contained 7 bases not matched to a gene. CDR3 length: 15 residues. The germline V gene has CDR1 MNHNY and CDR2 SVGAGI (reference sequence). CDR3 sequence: CASSYQGARTNEQFF. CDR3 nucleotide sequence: TGTGCCAGCAGTTACCAGGGGGCGAGGACGAATGAGCAGTTCTTC.

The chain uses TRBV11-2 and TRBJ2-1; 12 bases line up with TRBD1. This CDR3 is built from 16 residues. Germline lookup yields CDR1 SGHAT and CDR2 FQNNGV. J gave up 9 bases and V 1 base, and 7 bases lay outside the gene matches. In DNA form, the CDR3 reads TGTGCCAGCAGCTTAGGGTGGGGGACAGGGGGCAGTGAGCAGTTCTTC. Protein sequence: CASSLGWGTGGSEQFF.

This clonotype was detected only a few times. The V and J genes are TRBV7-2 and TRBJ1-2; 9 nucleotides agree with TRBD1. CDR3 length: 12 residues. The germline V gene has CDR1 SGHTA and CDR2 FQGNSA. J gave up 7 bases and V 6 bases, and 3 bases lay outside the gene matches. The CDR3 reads CASSTGGLGYTF. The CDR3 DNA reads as TGTGCCAGCAGTACAGGGGGCCTTGGCTACACCTTC.

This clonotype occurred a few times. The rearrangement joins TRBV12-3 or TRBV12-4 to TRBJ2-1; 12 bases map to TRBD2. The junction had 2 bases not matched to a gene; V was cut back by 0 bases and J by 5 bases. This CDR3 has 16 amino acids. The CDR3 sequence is CASSLAGLAGNNEQFF. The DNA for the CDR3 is TGTGCCAGCAGTTTAGCGGGACTAGCGGGCAACAATGAGCAGTTCTTC.

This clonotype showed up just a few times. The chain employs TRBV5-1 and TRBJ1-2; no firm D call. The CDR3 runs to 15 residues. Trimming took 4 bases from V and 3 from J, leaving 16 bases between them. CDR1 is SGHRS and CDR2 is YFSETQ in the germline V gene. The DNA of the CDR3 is TGCGCCAGCAGCCCGATCCCCCGAGGGCACTATGGCTACACCTTC. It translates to CASSPIPRGHYGYTF.

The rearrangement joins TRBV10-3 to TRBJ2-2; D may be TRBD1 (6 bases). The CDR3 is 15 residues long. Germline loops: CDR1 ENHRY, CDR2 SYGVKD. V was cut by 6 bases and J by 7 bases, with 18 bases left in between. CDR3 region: CAIRDGNRVGGELFF. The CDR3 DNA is TGTGCCATCAGAGACGGGAACAGGGTTGGCGGGGAGCTGTTTTTT.

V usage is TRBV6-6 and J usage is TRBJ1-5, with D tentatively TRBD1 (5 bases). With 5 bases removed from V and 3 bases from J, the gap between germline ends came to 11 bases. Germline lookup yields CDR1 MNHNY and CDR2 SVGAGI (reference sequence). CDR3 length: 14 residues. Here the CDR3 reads CASSPRRDNQPQHF. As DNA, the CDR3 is TGTGCCAGCAGTCCCCGCAGGGACAATCAGCCCCAGCATTTT.

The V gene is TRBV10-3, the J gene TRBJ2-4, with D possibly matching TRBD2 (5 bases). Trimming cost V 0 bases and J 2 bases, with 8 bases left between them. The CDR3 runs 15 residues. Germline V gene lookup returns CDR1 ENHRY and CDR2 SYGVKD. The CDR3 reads CAISESRETKNIQYF. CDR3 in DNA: TGTGCCATCAGTGAGTCGAGGGAAACCAAAAACATTCAGTACTTC.

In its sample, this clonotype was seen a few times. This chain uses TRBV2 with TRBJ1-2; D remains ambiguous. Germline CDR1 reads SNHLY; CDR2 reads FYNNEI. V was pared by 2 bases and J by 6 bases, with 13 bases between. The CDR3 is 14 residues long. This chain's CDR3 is CASSELVVGDGYTF. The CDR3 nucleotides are TGTGCCAGCAGTGAATTAGTGGTTGGGGATGGCTACACCTTC. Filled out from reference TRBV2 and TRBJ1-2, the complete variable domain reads EPEVTQTPSHQVTQMGQEVILRCVPISNHLYFYWYRQILGQKVEFLVSFYNNEISEKSEIFDDQFSVERPDGSNFTLKIRSTKLEDSAMYFCASSELVVGDGYTFGSGTRLTVV.

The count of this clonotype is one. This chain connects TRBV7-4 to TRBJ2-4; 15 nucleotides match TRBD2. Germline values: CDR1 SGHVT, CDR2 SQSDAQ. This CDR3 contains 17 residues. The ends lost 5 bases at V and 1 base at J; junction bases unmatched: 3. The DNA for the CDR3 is TGTGCCAGCAGCCTCGGGACTAGCGGGGGGGCCAAAAACATTCAGTACTTC. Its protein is CASSLGTSGGAKNIQYF.

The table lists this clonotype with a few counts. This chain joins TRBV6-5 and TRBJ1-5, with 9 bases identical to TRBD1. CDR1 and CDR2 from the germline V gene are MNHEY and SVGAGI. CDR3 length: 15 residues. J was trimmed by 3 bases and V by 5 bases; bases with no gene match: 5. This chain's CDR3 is CASSLQGADNQPQHF. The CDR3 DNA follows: TGTGCCAGCAGTCTACAGGGGGCAGACAATCAGCCCCAGCATTTT.

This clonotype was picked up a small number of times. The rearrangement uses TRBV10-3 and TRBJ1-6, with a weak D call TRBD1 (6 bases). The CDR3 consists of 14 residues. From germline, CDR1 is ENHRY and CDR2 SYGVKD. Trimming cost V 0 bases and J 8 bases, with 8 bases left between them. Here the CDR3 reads CAISESQGYSPLHF. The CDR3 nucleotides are TGTGCCATCAGTGAGTCCCAGGGGTATTCACCCCTCCACTTT.